This TCR beta chain was captured in a study of OX40 agonist ivuxolimab in advanced cancers. Background on the study: Ivuxolimab, an agonistic anti-OX40 (CD134) antibody, was given to patients. Overall study findings and caveats: The average count of expanded clones was higher among CD8+ T cells than among CD4+. Normalized expansion of T-cell clones was also low for some nonresponders.

Trimming took off 1 base at V and 1 base at J, with 11 bases between the two ends. CDR3 length: 15 amino acids. From germline, CDR1 is SGHRS and CDR2 YFSETQ. Comment on this clone: The antigen is undetermined.

Data came from immunoSEQ multiplex PCR; TCRdb stores just in-frame clones and leaves some out. Of fewer than 100,000 clones in the sample, about 88% are singletons; the top ten hold 0.19%. The chain recombines TRBV5-1 with TRBJ1-2; D uncertain. Sequencing used CD4+ or CD8+ T cells sorted from blood, obtained in a trial of the OX40 agonist ivuxolimab. This TCR derives from an adult with an advanced solid tumor such as melanoma, head and neck, liver or kidney cancer. DNA for the CDR3: TGCGCCAGCAGCTTGCGGCAGGATAGTAACTATGGCTACACCTTC. Its translation is CASSLRQDSNYGYTF.